The T cell receptor (beta chain) under discussion was sequenced for a study of T cells in Graves' hyperthyroidism and ophthalmopathy. This clonotype is labeled medium-sized. The CDR3 length is 13 residues. Trimming pared 1 base from V and 1 base from J, leaving 4 bases between. Looked up from germline, CDR1 is SGDLS and CDR2 is YYNGEE. Amplification of TCR beta CDR3 regions was performed using RNA transcripts as template. A first-round RT-PCR of the TCR CDR3 used the HTBI primer set. TCRdb processed the multiplex PCR reads anew with MiXCR; each CDR3 protein has one entry. This table holds tens of thousands of distinct CDR3 sequences, around half found once.

The chain links TRBV9 to TRBJ2-3; D is undetermined. Sequenced: blood. The sequence was collected from a woman in her forties or fifties with Graves' hyperthyroidism that later progressed to Graves' ophthalmopathy. Here the CDR3 reads CASSVRGTDTQYF. For the CDR3, the DNA is TGTGCCAGCAGCGTAAGAGGCACAGATACGCAGTATTTT.